This TCR beta chain was identified in a study of CD8 T cells in Susac syndrome. TEMRA cells were FACS-enriched, unlike CD8+ and CD4+ T cells, which were negatively isolated. RNA amounts of 0.5 to 1 ug underwent reverse transcription with random hexamers. An immunoSEQ multiplex PCR generated amplified TCR beta CDR3 products spanning 54 Vbeta and 13 Jbeta. TCRdb called the immunoSEQ multiplex PCR reads again in MiXCR, with one record for every CDR3 protein. Here the sample spans roughly 120,000 distinct CDR3 sequences, about 94% being singletons. CDR1 is SGHTA and CDR2 is FQGNSA in the germline V gene. Losses at the gene ends were 5 bases for V and 6 bases for J; bases not matched to a gene: 8. CDR3 length equals 14 residues.

The chain has TRBV7-2 and TRBJ2-3; 7 bases are a match to TRBD2. Sequencing input: CD4+ T cells from PBMCs. This receptor was taken from a human donor with multiple sclerosis. The CDR3 spells CASSRQTSRDTQYF. CDR3 DNA: TGTGCCAGCAGCCGTCAGACTAGCCGGGATACGCAGTATTTT.